This T cell receptor beta chain appears in the sequencing data of a study of blood T cell repertoires in COVID-19. V was clipped by 4 bases and J by 5 bases; unmatched bases: 8. The CDR3 consists of 14 residues. CDR1 is SGHRS, CDR2 YFSETQ, per germline. TCRdb's table, derived via immunoSEQ multiplex PCR, lists solely in-frame clones and lacks some. The sample records under 250,000 clones, 70% to 85% being singletons. The sequenced sample was PBMCs or T cells enriched from blood (not recorded which). The sequence was collected from a woman aged 55-69 years who had recovered from COVID-19. The chain joins TRBV5-1 to TRBJ2-5; TRBD1 aligns across 7 bases. In DNA form, the CDR3 reads TGCGCCAGCAGCACACAGGGGATCTGGGAGACCCAGTACTTC. It encodes CASSTQGIWETQYF.